What follows are 3 T cell receptor beta chains derived from one specimen sequenced in a study of control samples from healthy donors and cancer patients. Sequenced by immunoSEQ multiplex PCR; TCRdb stores in-frame clones only, minus some. The data show more than 85,000 clones, with about 91% seen just once and about 2.5% held by the top ten. Specimen: blood. These receptors all stem from a woman between 18 and 29 years old in good health.

J is TRBJ1-1 and V is TRBV7-8; D remains unclear. V lost 1 base and J lost 1, with 7 bases in between. The CDR3 runs to 14 residues. Germline V gene lookup returns CDR1 SGHVS and CDR2 FQNEAQ. The CDR3 spells CASSLGWANTEAFF. In DNA, the CDR3 is TGTGCCAGCAGCTTAGGGTGGGCGAACACTGAAGCTTTCTTT.

This clone is a singleton in its sample. CDR3 nucleotides: TGCAGCGTTCGGACAGGGGGTACGAACACCGGGGAGCTGTTTTTT. It yields the protein CSVRTGGTNTGELFF. This rearrangement joins TRBV29-1 to TRBJ2-2; 10 bases agree with TRBD1. CDR1 is SQVTM, CDR2 ANQGSEA, per germline. This CDR3 is 15 amino acids long. V was clipped by 5 bases and J by 0 bases; unmatched bases: 3.

The gene calls are TRBV5-1 and TRBJ2-5; 7 bases are shared with TRBD1. V trimming: 4 bases; J trimming: 1 base; junction bases outside the gene matches: 10. The length of the CDR3 is 16 residues. Germline CDR1 and CDR2: SGHRS and YFSETQ. The CDR3 coding sequence is TGCGCCAGCAGCCCCATCCCGGGACAGCCCCAAGAGACCCAGTACTTC. Translating gives CASSPIPGQPQETQYF.